These 32 T cell receptor beta chains share one sample of origin, sequenced in a study of immune evolution from preneoplasia to lung adenocarcinoma. Method: immunoSEQ multiplex PCR; TCRdb's copy keeps in-frame clones and lacks some. The sample records approximately 12,000 clones, 86% being singletons. Sequencing was done on a sample of FFPE invasive lung adenocarcinoma tissue. Source of these receptors: a person aged 70 to 85 with invasive lung adenocarcinoma.

The rearrangement joins TRBV28 to TRBJ2-5; possibly TRBD1 for D (6 bases). The CDR3 runs 13 residues. V was shortened by 5 bases and J by 5 bases, with 12 bases between the two germline ends. Germline-derived CDR1 and CDR2 are MDHEN and SYDVKM. DNA for the CDR3: TGTGCCAGCAGTCGCAGGGGATGGGAGACCCAGTACTTC. It codes for CASSRRGWETQYF.

The genes are TRBV5-6 and TRBJ2-5; 13 bases agree with TRBD2. CDR1 SGHDT and CDR2 YYEEEE come from the germline V gene. Trimming at V came to 2 bases and at J to 5 bases, leaving 6 bases not matched to a gene. This CDR3 is built from 16 residues. DNA for the CDR3: TGTGCCAGCAGCTTCACCGGGACTAGCGGGGTTGAGACCCAGTACTTC. As protein: CASSFTGTSGVETQYF.

Remarks on this clone: At one end, the junction sequence differs from germline, possibly due to a read error. The V gene is TRBV7-9, the J gene TRBJ1-1; D not certain. The CDR3 is 11 residues long. The V gene's germline CDR1 is SEHNR and CDR2 FQNEAQ (reference sequence). CDR3 protein: CASSFGEGETF. As DNA, the CDR3 is TGTGCCAGCAGTTTCGGTGAGGGCGAGACGTTT. The variable domain in full, completed from reference TRBV7-9 and TRBJ1-1, reads DTGVSQNPRHKITKRGQNVTFRCDPISEHNRLYWYRQTLGQGPEFLTYFQNEAQLEKSRLLSDRFSAERPKGSFSTLEIQRTEQGDSAMYLCASSFGEGETFGQGTRLTVV.

The chain combines TRBV28 with TRBJ1-5; 10 nucleotides align to TRBD1. With 2 bases clipped from V and 5 bases from J, the junction kept 3 bases outside the gene matches. The CDR3 loop spans 15 amino acids. The V gene's germline CDR1 is MDHEN and CDR2 SYDVKM. CDR3 nucleotide sequence: TGTGCCAGCAGTTTAACGGGACAGGGGCATCAGCCCCAGCATTTT. Its translation: CASSLTGQGHQPQHF. Supplemented by reference TRBV28 and TRBJ1-5, the full variable domain reads DVKVTQSSRYLVKRTGEKVFLECVQDMDHENMFWYRQDPGLGLRLIYFSYDVKMKEKGDIPEGYSVSREKKERFSLILESASTNQTSMYLCASSLTGQGHQPQHFGDGTRLSIL.

The chain couples TRBV5-1 to TRBJ2-1; 10 positions match TRBD2. Looked up from germline, CDR1 is SGHRS and CDR2 is YFSETQ. Unmatched junction bases numbered 6, after V lost 0 bases and J lost 0 bases. The CDR3 runs 18 residues. The CDR3 spells CASSLAASGGSSYNEQFF. Here the CDR3 DNA reads TGCGCCAGCAGCTTGGCGGCTAGCGGGGGTTCCTCCTACAATGAGCAGTTCTTC.

V and J are TRBV9 and TRBJ2-1, with D unclear. The CDR3 has 15 amino acids. V was cut by 0 bases and J by 5 bases, with 12 bases left in between. Germline V gives CDR1 SGDLS, CDR2 YYNGEE. This CDR3 reads CASSVGGRGHNEQFF. The CDR3 nucleotides read TGTGCCAGCAGCGTAGGAGGCCGTGGGCACAATGAGCAGTTCTTC.

V is TRBV11-3 and J is TRBJ2-7; possibly TRBD2 for D (7 bases). This CDR3 region has 14 residues. Germline CDR1 reads SGHNT; CDR2 reads YENEEA. V was shortened by 11 bases and J by 0 bases, with 17 bases between the two germline ends. The CDR3 DNA follows: TGTGCCGGCCGCAGGGAGGGGGACTCCTACGAGCAGTACTTC. Translated, it gives CAGRREGDSYEQYF.

This clone was observed once. The chain employs TRBV9 and TRBJ1-4, with 7 bases fitting TRBD1. V lost 3 bases to trimming and J lost 5 bases; unmatched junction nucleotides: 7. Germline V gene lookup returns CDR1 SGDLS and CDR2 YYNGEE. CDR3 length equals 15 residues. Here the CDR3 reads CASSASTGINEKLFF. CDR3 in DNA: TGTGCCAGCAGCGCCTCGACAGGGATAAATGAAAAACTGTTTTTT.

This clone was counted a few times. The chain recombines TRBV28 with TRBJ1-2; D is unclear. Looked up from germline, CDR1 is MDHEN and CDR2 is SYDVKM. The V end was cut by 7 bases, the J end by 0 bases, with 12 bases between. This CDR3 contains 14 residues. DNA of the CDR3: TGTGCCAGCATGCCAGGACCAACTAACTATGGCTACACCTTC. Amino acid sequence: CASMPGPTNYGYTF.

The V and J genes are TRBV4-1 and TRBJ1-1; no clear D gene. With 0 bases removed from V and 0 bases from J, the gap between germline ends came to 8 bases. The CDR3 loop spans 15 amino acids. Germline V gives CDR1 MGHRA, CDR2 YSYEKL. In nucleotides, the CDR3 is TGCGCCAGCAGCCAAGAACCTGGGGTGAACACTGAAGCTTTCTTT. Residues: CASSQEPGVNTEAFF.

The rearrangement uses TRBV5-1 and TRBJ1-2; 8 bases line up with TRBD1. The CDR3 totals 16 residues. V trimming: 0 bases; J trimming: 5 bases; junction bases outside the gene matches: 9. CDR1 and CDR2 (germline): SGHRS, YFSETQ. CDR3 sequence (DNA): TGCGCCAGCAGCTTGGATCTAGGCAGGGGGCAATATGGCTACACCTTC. Translated: CASSLDLGRGQYGYTF.

The rearrangement joins TRBV5-6 to TRBJ2-1, with D hard to call. Trimming cost V 2 bases and J 6 bases, with 9 bases left between them. The germline gives CDR1 SGHDT, CDR2 YYEEEE. The length of the CDR3 is 13 residues. The CDR3 loop reads CASSLANRNEQFF. The CDR3, as DNA: TGTGCCAGCAGCTTAGCGAATCGCAATGAGCAGTTCTTC.

The rearrangement uses TRBV28 and TRBJ2-7, with TRBD1 identical over 12 bases. The CDR3 runs 17 residues. Germline V gene sequence: CDR1 MDHEN, CDR2 SYDVKM. V gave up 6 bases and J gave up 6 bases; unmatched junction bases: 15. The CDR3 sequence: CASRGVVGQGALAEQYF. The CDR3 DNA follows: TGTGCCAGCAGGGGAGTAGTGGGACAGGGGGCGCTTGCCGAGCAGTACTTC.

The chain is built from TRBV4-1 and TRBJ2-5, with TRBD2 matching 8 bases. Germline V gene sequence: CDR1 MGHRA, CDR2 YSYEKL. V shed 5 bases, J shed 3 bases, and the junction held 17 bases outside the gene matches. The CDR3 runs 18 residues. CDR3 DNA: TGCGCCAGCAGCGGGCGAAAGGGTAGCGGGGATTCAGAAGAGACCCAGTACTTC. It translates to CASSGRKGSGDSEETQYF.

The chain recombines TRBV2 with TRBJ1-3, with a possible D match to TRBD1 (5 bases). V dropped 9 bases and J dropped 5 bases, with 11 bases sitting between them. CDR1 is SNHLY, CDR2 FYNNEI, per germline. The CDR3 extends over 12 amino acids. CDR3 in amino acids: CASQGGRNTIYF. CDR3 nucleotide sequence: TGTGCCAGTCAGGGTGGCCGAAACACCATATATTTT.

The chain couples TRBV19 to TRBJ1-5; a possible D gene is TRBD1 (6 bases). Trimming removed 4 bases from V and 2 bases from J, with 12 bases in between. Germline V CDR1 and CDR2: LNHDA, SQIVND (reference sequence). The CDR3 sequence is 15 residues long. The CDR3 protein is CASSSRGLGNQPQHF. CDR3 sequence (DNA): TGTGCCAGTAGTAGCAGGGGTTTGGGCAATCAGCCCCAGCATTTT. Complete variable domain (other parts from reference TRBV19 and TRBJ1-5): DGGITQSPKYLFRKEGQNVTLSCEQNLNHDAMYWYRQDPGQGLRLIYYSQIVNDFQKGDIAEGYSVSREKKESFPLTVTSAQKNPTAFYLCASSSRGLGNQPQHFGDGTRLSIL.

The rearrangement uses TRBV30 and TRBJ1-5; D gene uncertain. Germline V CDR1 and CDR2: GTSNPN, SVGIG (reference sequence). Between the trimmed V and J ends, which lost 5 bases and 4 bases, there was a span of 12 bases. This CDR3 is 13 amino acids long. The CDR3 spells CAWQAGGNQPQHF. CDR3 coding DNA: TGTGCCTGGCAGGCAGGAGGAAATCAGCCCCAGCATTTT. The complete variable domain, with remaining parts taken from reference TRBV30 and TRBJ1-5, reads SQTIHQWPATLVQPVGSPLSLECTVEGTSNPNLYWYRQAAGRGLQLLFYSVGIGQISSEVPQNLSASRPQDRQFILSSKKLLLSDSGFYLCAWQAGGNQPQHFGDGTRLSIL.

This clone was counted a single time. This rearrangement joins TRBV19 to TRBJ1-2; D gene ambiguous. The CDR3 contains 14 residues. V was trimmed by 5 bases and J by 2 bases, leaving 12 bases between them. The germline gives CDR1 LNHDA, CDR2 SQIVND (reference sequence). The CDR3 loop is CASSGYGRNYGYTF. In nucleotides, the CDR3 is TGTGCCAGTAGTGGGTACGGACGGAACTATGGCTACACCTTC.

V and J are TRBV9 and TRBJ2-5; D may correspond to TRBD1 or TRBD2 (5 bases each). The CDR3 has 14 residues. V lost 5 bases and J 2 bases, leaving 13 bases between the germline ends. Germline-derived CDR1 and CDR2 are SGDLS and YYNGEE. The CDR3 region has the DNA TGTGCCAGCAGTGATCCGGGGCGACAAGAGACCCAGTACTTC. As protein: CASSDPGRQETQYF.

This clone showed up just once. V and J are TRBV6-1 and TRBJ1-1; possible D gene TRBD1, 5 bases. From germline, CDR1 is MNHNS and CDR2 SASEGT. This CDR3 has 14 residues. Trimming pared 2 bases from V and 3 bases from J, leaving 10 bases between. Written as DNA, the CDR3 is TGTGCCAGCAGTGAAAGGACATCCTACACTGAAGCTTTCTTT. This translates into CASSERTSYTEAFF.

The chain joins TRBV5-4 to TRBJ2-3, with 7 bases fitting TRBD1. V was clipped by 3 bases and J by 4 bases; unmatched bases: 5. CDR1 is SGHNT, CDR2 YYREEE, per germline (reference sequence). This CDR3 contains 14 residues. The DNA of the CDR3 is TGTGCCAGCAGCTCTCAGGGGGATGCAGATACGCAGTATTTT. This codes for CASSSQGDADTQYF.

The chain recombines TRBV25-1 with TRBJ2-3; D possibly corresponds to TRBD2 (5 bases). The CDR3 consists of 14 residues. Trimming took 2 bases from V and 2 from J, leaving 8 bases between them. Looked up from germline, CDR1 is MGHDK and CDR2 is SYGVNS. CDR3 residues: CASSELAPTDTQYF. CDR3 in DNA: TGTGCCAGCAGTGAACTAGCCCCCACAGATACGCAGTATTTT.

The chain employs TRBV27 and TRBJ2-3; 7 bases line up with TRBD2. Germline V gene data show CDR1 as MNHEY and CDR2 as SMNVEV (reference sequence). CDR3 length: 15 amino acids. After removal of 6 bases from V and 6 bases from J, the junction contained 12 bases not matched to a gene. The CDR3 sequence is CASRAPGLPRDTQYF. The DNA for the CDR3 is TGTGCCAGCAGGGCTCCGGGACTACCAAGGGATACGCAGTATTTT.

The chain is built from TRBV5-8 and TRBJ2-5, with D perhaps TRBD1 or TRBD2 (5 bases each). This CDR3 region has 12 residues. V was pared by 9 bases and J by 5 bases, with 14 bases between. The V gene's germline CDR1 is SGHTS and CDR2 YDEGEE. CDR3 region: CANRRVDETQYF. The CDR3 DNA reads as TGTGCCAACAGGCGGGTTGACGAGACCCAGTACTTC.

This rearrangement joins TRBV20-1 to TRBJ2-7, with TRBD2 as a possible D gene (6 bases). CDR1 and CDR2 (germline): DFQATT, SNEGSKA (reference sequence). The V end lost 5 bases, the J end lost 6 bases, and 11 bases lay between the germline ends. The CDR3 extends over 11 amino acids. In DNA form, the CDR3 reads TGCAGTGCTCCTTGGGGGGTCGAGCAGTACTTC. Translation: CSAPWGVEQYF.

In nucleotides, the CDR3 is TGTGCCAGCTCACCATTGCCGACAGTGAGCTATGGCTACACCTTC. It codes for CASSPLPTVSYGYTF. This chain uses TRBV18 with TRBJ1-2, with D maybe TRBD1 (5 bases). Germline CDR1 and CDR2: KGHSH and LQKENI. V was shortened by 2 bases and J by 4 bases, with 14 bases between the two germline ends. The CDR3 spans 15 residues.

The chain recombines TRBV6-1 with TRBJ2-2; 9 bases line up with TRBD1. Per germline, CDR1 MNHNS and CDR2 SASEGT. V lost 5 bases to trimming and J lost 7 bases; unmatched junction nucleotides: 5. The CDR3 covers 14 residues. CDR3 bases: TGTGCCAGCAGTTTCGACAGGGGGGACGGGGAGCTGTTTTTT. It is translated as CASSFDRGDGELFF.

The J gene is TRBJ1-2, the V gene TRBV10-2; D gene ambiguous. Germline values: CDR1 WSHSY, CDR2 SAAADI. V dropped 0 bases and J dropped 0 bases, with 5 bases sitting between them. This CDR3 contains 14 residues. The CDR3 loop reads CASSESSANYGYTF. The CDR3 nucleotides are TGCGCCAGCAGTGAGTCGTCAGCTAACTATGGCTACACCTTC.

The V gene is TRBV30, the J gene TRBJ1-1; D possibly corresponds to TRBD1 (5 bases). The CDR3 totals 13 residues. The ends were cut back, 2 bases at V and 1 base at J, with 8 bases in the middle. Germline V lookup: CDR1 GTSNPN, CDR2 SVGIG (reference sequence). The CDR3 sequence: CAWSRGGNTEAFF. The CDR3 nucleotides read TGTGCCTGGAGTCGGGGGGGGAACACTGAAGCTTTCTTT.

This chain joins TRBV18 and TRBJ2-1; no definite D call. This CDR3 contains 16 residues. V lost 0 bases and J lost 1, with 10 bases in between. The germline V gene encodes CDR1 KGHSH and CDR2 LQKENI. CDR3: CASSPPQTPSYNEQFF. For the CDR3, the DNA is TGTGCCAGCTCACCACCGCAGACCCCATCCTACAATGAGCAGTTCTTC.

The chain links TRBV30 to TRBJ1-4, with D possibly matching TRBD1 (5 bases). Germline CDR1 GTSNPN, CDR2 SVGIG (reference sequence). V lost 4 bases and J 13 bases, leaving 13 bases between the germline ends. The CDR3 is made up of 11 amino acids. This CDR3 is CAWNYGTGLFF. The CDR3 DNA reads as TGTGCCTGGAACTACGGGACGGGACTGTTTTTT.

The chain couples TRBV7-2 to TRBJ2-5, with D uncertain. This CDR3 spans 13 amino acids. Germline values: CDR1 SGHTA, CDR2 FQGNSA. V gave up 3 bases and J gave up 8 bases, with 13 bases separating them. CDR3 bases: TGTGCCAGCAGCTTGGCTGGTGACGGTACCCAGTACTTC. It translates to CASSLAGDGTQYF. Full variable domain (outside the CDR3, taken from reference TRBV7-2 and TRBJ2-5): GAGVSQSPSNKVTEKGKDVELRCDPISGHTALYWYRQSLGQGLEFLIYFQGNSAPDKSGLPSDRFSAERTGGSVSTLTIQRTQQEDSAVYLCASSLAGDGTQYFGPGTRLLVL.